This T cell receptor beta chain was found in a study of blood T cell repertoires in COVID-19. At the level of the study: The analysed material was cDNA or gDNA that came from T cells, B-cell-depleted T cells, or PBMCs.

Study processing details: Nucleated cell counts were estimated from reference gene primer amplification. Method: immunoSEQ multiplex PCR; TCRdb's copy keeps in-frame clones and lacks some. The V and J calls and clone size are taken from that table; D and trimming were inferred from the DNA. The table includes more than 200,000 clones, roughly 84% detected once. The CDR3 spans 14 residues. CDR1 and CDR2 from the germline V gene are SGHRS and YFSETQ. J was trimmed by 4 bases and V by 7 bases; bases with no gene match: 8. This rearrangement joins TRBV5-1 to TRBJ1-1; 9 positions match TRBD1. The sequenced material came from PBMCs or T cells enriched from blood (not recorded which). The TCR comes from a young man in a cohort exposed to, infected with or recovered from COVID-19 (not recorded which). CDR3 amino acids: CASSSGQGFTEAFF. The CDR3 DNA reads as TGCGCCAGCTCCTCTGGACAGGGGTTCACTGAAGCTTTCTTT.